This TCR beta chain was captured in a study of T cell responses to AZD1222 COVID-19 vaccine. Study-level points and caveats: Receipt of two AZD1222 doses was followed by a rise in Spike-specific TCR breadth and depth. Reports indicate that nearly half of spike-specific TCRs are directed at unmutated variant regions. Clonal diversity was possibly underestimated, and the donors were mostly white British, with more females.

The protocol was immunoSEQ multiplex PCR, while the TCRdb copy is restricted to in-frame clones and leaves out a portion. This table holds around 120,000 clones, 85% to 90% found once. The germline V gene encodes CDR1 MDHEN and CDR2 SYDVKM. J was trimmed by 7 bases and V by 1 base; bases with no gene match: 9. This CDR3 has 15 residues. In the case of this clone: As yet, its antigen is unknown.

This sequence joins TRBV28 and TRBJ1-1; TRBD1 agrees at 7 bases. The starting material was peripheral blood, obtained on day 0 of AZD1222 vaccination. This receptor was taken from an adult in good health. CDR3 in DNA: TGTGCCAGCAGTTTATTTACAGGGGTAGCTAATGAAGCTTTCTTT. This codes for CASSLFTGVANEAFF. Full variable domain (remainder filled in from reference TRBV28 and TRBJ1-1): DVKVTQSSRYLVKRTGEKVFLECVQDMDHENMFWYRQDPGLGLRLIYFSYDVKMKEKGDIPEGYSVSREKKERFSLILESASTNQTSMYLCASSLFTGVANEAFFGQGTRLTVV.